This T cell receptor (beta chain) emerged from a study of a mutant IDH1 vaccine in newly diagnosed glioma. Time point meaning: baseline, week 1 (first vaccination visit). Described treatment: pre-vaccination baseline after standard-of-care therapy. J lost 6 bases, V lost 7 bases, and 8 bases had no gene match. The CDR3 is 14 amino acids. CDR1 is MDHEN, CDR2 SYDVKM, per germline. Assay: immunoSEQ multiplex PCR; the TCRdb copy retains only in-frame clones and omits some. Seen here are 30,000 to 40,000 clones, 80% to 95% observed once, and the top ten hold under 20%. This TCR was sampled from a man between 18 and 29 years old with glioma. V is TRBV28 and J is TRBJ1-1; 10 bases map to TRBD1. This specimen was PBMCs, taken from a glioma patient treated with radiotherapy, temozolomide or both. CDR3 in DNA: TGTGCCAGCATTCTTCCTGGGACAGGGGCTGAAGCTTTCTTT. Translated, it gives CASILPGTGAEAFF.